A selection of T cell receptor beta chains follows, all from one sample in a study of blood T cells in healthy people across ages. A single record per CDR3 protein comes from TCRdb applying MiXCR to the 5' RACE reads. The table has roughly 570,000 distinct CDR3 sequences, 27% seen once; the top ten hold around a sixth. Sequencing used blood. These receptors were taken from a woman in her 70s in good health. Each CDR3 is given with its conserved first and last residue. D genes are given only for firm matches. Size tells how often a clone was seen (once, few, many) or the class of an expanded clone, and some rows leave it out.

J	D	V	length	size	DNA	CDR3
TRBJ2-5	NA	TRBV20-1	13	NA	TGCAGTGCTAGACTAGTTCACCAAGGGACCCAGTACTTC	CSARLVHQGTQYF
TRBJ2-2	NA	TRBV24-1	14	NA	TGTGCCATCGGGACCTGGGGGAACACCGGGGAGCTGTTTTTT	CAIGTWGNTGELFF
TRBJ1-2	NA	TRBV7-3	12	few	TGTGCCAGCAGCCCAGATTTCTATGGCTACACCTTC	CASSPDFYGYTF
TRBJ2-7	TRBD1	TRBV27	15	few	TGTGCCAGCATCCCCCTTTCCCGGGACAGCTACGAGCAGTACTTC	CASIPLSRDSYEQYF
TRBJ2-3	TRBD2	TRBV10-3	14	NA	TGTGCCACATCTACACGGGGGGGCCTAGATACGCAGTATTTT	CATSTRGGLDTQYF
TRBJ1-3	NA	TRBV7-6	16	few	TGTGCCAGCAGCTTAGTTGCTCCATACTCTGGAAACACCATATATTTT	CASSLVAPYSGNTIYF
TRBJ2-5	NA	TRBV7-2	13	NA	TGTGCCAGCAGGCGGGACCCCCAAGAGACCCAGTACTTC	CASRRDPQETQYF
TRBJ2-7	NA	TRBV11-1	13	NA	TGTGCCAGCGCCGACAGGAGCTCCTACGAGCAGTACTTC	CASADRSSYEQYF
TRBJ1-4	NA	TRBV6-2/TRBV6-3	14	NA	TGTGCCAGCAGTTACGTGGGGAGAAGCGAAAAACTGTTTTTT	CASSYVGRSEKLFF
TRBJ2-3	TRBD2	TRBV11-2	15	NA	TGTGCCAGCAGCTTCGGGACTAGCCACACAGATACGCAGTATTTT	CASSFGTSHTDTQYF
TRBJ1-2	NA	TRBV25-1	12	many	TGTGCCAGCAGCCCAGGGCACTATGGCTACACCTTC	CASSPGHYGYTF
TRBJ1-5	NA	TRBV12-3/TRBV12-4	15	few	TGTGCCAGCAGTTCACACGGGCATCGGGATCAGCCCCAGCATTTT	CASSSHGHRDQPQHF
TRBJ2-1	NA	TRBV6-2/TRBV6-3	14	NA	TGTGCCAGCGGTTACGGGACACCAAACAATGAGCAGTTCTTC	CASGYGTPNNEQFF
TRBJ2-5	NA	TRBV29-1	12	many	TGCAGCGTTGAATTTCCGCAAGAGACCCAGTACTTC	CSVEFPQETQYF
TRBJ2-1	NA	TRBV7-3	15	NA	TGTGCCAGCAGCCGAACAGCGGGCCCTAACAATGAGCAGTTCTTC	CASSRTAGPNNEQFF
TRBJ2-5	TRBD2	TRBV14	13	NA	TGTGCCAGCAGCCAAAACCCGGGAGGGACCCAGTACTTC	CASSQNPGGTQYF
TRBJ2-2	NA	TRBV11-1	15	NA	TGTGCCAGCAGCTTAATCCCCAGGTTCGCCGGGGAGCTGTTTTTT	CASSLIPRFAGELFF
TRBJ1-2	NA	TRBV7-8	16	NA	TGTGCCAGCAGCTTTGCGGGGGCGAGCTCGAACTATGGCTACACCTTC	CASSFAGASSNYGYTF
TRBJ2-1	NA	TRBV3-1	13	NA	TGTGCCACATCACTGCGGGGAGGCCATGAGCAGTTCTTC	CATSLRGGHEQFF
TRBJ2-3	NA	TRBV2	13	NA	TGTGCCAGCCAGAGGCAGCCCACAGATACGCAGTATTTT	CASQRQPTDTQYF
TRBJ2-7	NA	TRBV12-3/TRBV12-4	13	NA	TGTGCCAGCAGCCCCGGTAAACCCTCCGAGCAGTACTTC	CASSPGKPSEQYF
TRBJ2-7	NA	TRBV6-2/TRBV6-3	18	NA	TGTGCCAGCAGTACTACGGGACTCTCCGCCACCAGCTCCTACGAGCAGTACTTC	CASSTTGLSATSSYEQYF
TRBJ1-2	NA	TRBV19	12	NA	TGTGCCAGTAGTATAGCCAGGGATGGCTACACCTTC	CASSIARDGYTF
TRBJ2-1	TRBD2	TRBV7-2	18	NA	TGTGCCAGCAGCTTCCGCAGGGTGGCGGGGGGGTCGTACAATGAGCAGTTCTTC	CASSFRRVAGGSYNEQFF
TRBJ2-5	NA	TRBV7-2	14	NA	TGTGCCAGCAGCTTAAACCGGGTATTTGGGACCCAGTACTTC	CASSLNRVFGTQYF
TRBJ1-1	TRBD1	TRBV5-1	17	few	TGCGCCAGCAGCCTGTTAGGGACAGGGGAGGTGAACACTGAAGCTTTCTTT	CASSLLGTGEVNTEAFF
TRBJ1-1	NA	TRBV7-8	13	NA	TGTGCCAGCAAGTGGGACACGAACACTGAAGCTTTCTTT	CASKWDTNTEAFF
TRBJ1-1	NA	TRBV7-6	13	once	TGTGCCAGCGGGCCAGGGATGAACACTGAAGCTTTCTTT	CASGPGMNTEAFF
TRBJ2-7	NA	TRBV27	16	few	TGTGCCAGCAGTCAACTGGGGGGCGCCCGGTACTACGAGCAGTACTTC	CASSQLGGARYYEQYF
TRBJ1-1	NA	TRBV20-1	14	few	TGCAGTGCTAGAGCGGAGCGAGGGGCCGGGGAAGCTTTCTTT	CSARAERGAGEAFF
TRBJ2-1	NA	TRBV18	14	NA	TGTGCCAGCTCACCACGAACAGGACGGGATGAGCAGTTCTTC	CASSPRTGRDEQFF
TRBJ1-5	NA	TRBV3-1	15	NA	TGTGCCAGCAGCCAAGGGCAGGGGAGGAATCAGCCCCAGCATTTT	CASSQGQGRNQPQHF
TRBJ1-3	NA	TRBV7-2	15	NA	TGTGCCAGCAGGACACAGGGTACTTCGGGAAACACCATATATTTT	CASRTQGTSGNTIYF
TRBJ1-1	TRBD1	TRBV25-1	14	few	TGTGCCAGCAGTGTGACAGGGGGGAACACTGAAGCTTTCTTT	CASSVTGGNTEAFF
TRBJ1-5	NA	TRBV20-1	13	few	TGCAGTGCTAGATTTTACGGAGATCAGCCCCAGCATTTT	CSARFYGDQPQHF
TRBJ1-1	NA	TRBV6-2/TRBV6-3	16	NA	TGTGCCAGCACCTATGACGGACGCTTTAAGAACACTGAAGCTTTCTTT	CASTYDGRFKNTEAFF
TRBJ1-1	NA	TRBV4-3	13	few	TGCGCCAGCAGCCCCCAACCGGACACTGAAGCTTTCTTT	CASSPQPDTEAFF
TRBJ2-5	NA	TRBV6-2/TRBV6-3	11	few	TGTGCCAGCAGCCACGCTTGGGAGCAGTACTTC	CASSHAWEQYF
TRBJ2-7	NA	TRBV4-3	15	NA	TGCGCCAGCAGCCCACAGGTCCAAGCCTCCTACGAGCAGTACTTC	CASSPQVQASYEQYF
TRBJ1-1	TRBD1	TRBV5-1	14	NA	TGCGCCAGCAGCGACAGACAGGGGCACACTGAAGCTTTCTTT	CASSDRQGHTEAFF
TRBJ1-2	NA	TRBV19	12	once	TGTGCCAGTAGTACGACGGGCCATGGCTACACCTTC	CASSTTGHGYTF
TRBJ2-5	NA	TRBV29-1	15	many	TGCAGCGTTGAGGGGGGGACAGCAATCCGAGAGACCCAGTACTTC	CSVEGGTAIRETQYF
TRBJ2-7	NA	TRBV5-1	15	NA	TGCGCCAGCAACCTTACCCCGGAACCGAGGGGGGAGCAGTACTTC	CASNLTPEPRGEQYF
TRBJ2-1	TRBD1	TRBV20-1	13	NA	TGCAGTGTCTATCGAGGACAGGACAATGAGCAGTTCTTC	CSVYRGQDNEQFF
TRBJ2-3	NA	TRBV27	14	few	TGTGCCAGCAGCCCGGGACGCACCACAGATACGCAGTATTTT	CASSPGRTTDTQYF
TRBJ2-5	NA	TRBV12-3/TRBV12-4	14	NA	TGTGCCAGCAGCGAAAGCGGACTAAAAGAGACCCAGTACTTC	CASSESGLKETQYF
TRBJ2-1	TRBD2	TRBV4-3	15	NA	TGCGCCAGCAGCCAGATACTGGCGGGGGGGTATGAGCAGTTCTTC	CASSQILAGGYEQFF
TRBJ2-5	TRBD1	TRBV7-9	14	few	TGTGCCAGCAGCCCGGACAGGGTGTACGAGACCCAGTACTTC	CASSPDRVYETQYF
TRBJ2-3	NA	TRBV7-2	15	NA	TGTGCCAGCAGCCGTTCGGGACTGACGACAGATACGCAGTATTTT	CASSRSGLTTDTQYF
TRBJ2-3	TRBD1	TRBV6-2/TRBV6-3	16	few	TGTGCCAGTAGTCAACCGCTGAGGGGGCCCACAGATACGCAGTATTTT	CASSQPLRGPTDTQYF
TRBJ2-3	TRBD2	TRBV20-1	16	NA	TGCAGTGCTAGAGACAGACTAGCGGGGGGAACAGATACGCAGTATTTT	CSARDRLAGGTDTQYF
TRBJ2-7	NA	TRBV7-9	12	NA	TGTGCCAGCAGCTATGATTACTACGAGCAGTACTTC	CASSYDYYEQYF
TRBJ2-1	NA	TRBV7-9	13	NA	TGTGCCAGCAGCTTAGCGGGGGGGCGGGAGCAGTTCTTC	CASSLAGGREQFF
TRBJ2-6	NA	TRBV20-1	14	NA	TGCAGTGCTAGAGTCCCCGCCGGGGCCAACGTCCTGACTTTC	CSARVPAGANVLTF
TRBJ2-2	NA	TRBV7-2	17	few	TGTGCCAGCAGCTTAGCGTCGGCCCTTCCGAGCACCGGGGAGCTGTTTTTT	CASSLASALPSTGELFF